The next 23 T cell receptor beta chains were all read from a single sample in a study of early T cells in non-severe SARS-CoV-2 infection. One entry per CDR3 protein results from TCRdb running MiXCR on the 5' RACE reads. The top ten clones hold over 7% of a sample with some 80,000 distinct CDR3 sequences, about 10% of them seen once. Here the sequenced sample was whole blood, taken at baseline. The receptors shown here come from an adult who was a healthcare worker with PCR-confirmed SARS-CoV-2 infection or an uninfected control (not recorded which).

This clonotype was detected many times. CDR3 bases: TGTGCCAGCTCACTGGCGGCCGTTGACACTGAAGCTTTCTTT. Protein: CASSLAAVDTEAFF. The chain combines TRBV18 with TRBJ1-1; D call uncertain. V shed 4 bases and J shed 3 bases, with 12 bases lying between them. CDR1 and CDR2 (germline): KGHSH, LQKENI. The CDR3 spans 14 residues.

The chain is built from TRBV6-1 and TRBJ1-2, with 7 bases identical to TRBD1. The length of the CDR3 is 15 residues. Germline V lookup: CDR1 MNHNS, CDR2 SASEGT. J was trimmed by 4 bases and V by 8 bases; bases with no gene match: 13. This CDR3 reads CASAPTGEGTYGYTF. In DNA, the CDR3 is TGTGCCAGCGCACCTACAGGGGAAGGAACCTATGGCTACACCTTC.

V and J are TRBV9 and TRBJ1-1; unclear D gene. Germline V lookup: CDR1 SGDLS, CDR2 YYNGEE. Trimming pared 1 base from V and 1 base from J, leaving 8 bases between. This CDR3 has 14 amino acids. The CDR3 DNA sequence: TGTGCCAGCAGCGTAATGGCCCAGAACACTGAAGCTTTCTTT. It translates to CASSVMAQNTEAFF.

Concerning this clonotype itself: Given a much more abundant clone one base away, this may be a read error. The chain uses TRBV11-1 and TRBJ2-7, with D tentatively TRBD1 (5 bases). The CDR3 covers 14 residues. CDR1 is SGHAT and CDR2 is FQDESV in the germline V gene (reference sequence). The CDR3 loop reads CACSLDSTRYEQYF. The CDR3 bases are TGTGCCTGCAGCTTAGACAGTACCCGCTACGAGCAGTACTTC.

The CDR3 sequence: CASSSSPGGDEKLFF. CDR3 coding DNA: TGTGCCAGCAGTTCCTCCCCCGGGGGGGATGAAAAACTGTTTTTT. The chain uses TRBV28 and TRBJ1-4; maybe TRBD1 (5 bases). The CDR3 extends over 15 amino acids. Trimming stripped 4 bases from V and 6 bases from J, with 15 bases between. Germline CDR1 is MDHEN and CDR2 is SYDVKM.

This clonotype has more than one count but fewer than ten. V gene TRBV7-9 combines with J gene TRBJ2-1, with a weak D call TRBD1 (6 bases). This CDR3 spans 16 amino acids. Trimming pared 5 bases from V and 4 bases from J, leaving 18 bases between. Germline V gives CDR1 SEHNR, CDR2 FQNEAQ (reference sequence). CDR3 in amino acids: CASSPKRAGEYNEQFF. The CDR3 DNA sequence: TGTGCCAGCAGCCCGAAGAGGGCAGGGGAGTACAATGAGCAGTTCTTC.

This clonotype was seen at least ten times. The chain links TRBV12-3 or TRBV12-4 to TRBJ2-3; 11 bases are shared with TRBD2. V was clipped by 2 bases and J by 1 base; unmatched bases: 5. The CDR3 loop spans 17 amino acids. Written as DNA, the CDR3 is TGTGCCAGCAGTTTACAGGGACTAGCGGAACGCACAGATACGCAGTATTTT. Amino acid sequence: CASSLQGLAERTDTQYF.

This clonotype appeared many times. The V gene is TRBV9, the J gene TRBJ2-2; the D gene could be TRBD1 or TRBD2 (5 bases each). The CDR3 has 16 amino acids. Germline CDR1 reads SGDLS; CDR2 reads YYNGEE. V shed 4 bases and J shed 7 bases, with 20 bases lying between them. The CDR3 region is CASSPHPGPGVGELFF. The CDR3 region has the DNA TGTGCCAGCAGCCCGCACCCGGGACCCGGCGTCGGGGAGCTGTTTTTT.

V is TRBV18 and J is TRBJ2-5; no clear D. Germline V gives CDR1 KGHSH, CDR2 LQKENI. The ends were cut back, 4 bases at V and 0 bases at J, with 12 bases in the middle. The CDR3 runs 15 residues. The CDR3 region is CASSLPDWYQETQYF. For the CDR3, the DNA is TGTGCCAGCTCACTTCCAGACTGGTACCAAGAGACCCAGTACTTC. Together with reference TRBV18 and TRBJ2-5, the CDR3 gives the full variable domain: NAGVMQNPRHLVRRRGQEARLRCSPMKGHSHVYWYRQLPEEGLKFMVYLQKENIIDESGMPKERFSAEFPKEGPSILRIQQVVRGDSAAYFCASSLPDWYQETQYFGPGTRLLVL.

This clonotype was picked up many times. The chain links TRBV20-1 to TRBJ1-1, with D perhaps matching TRBD1 (5 bases). CDR1 and CDR2 from the germline V gene are DFQATT and SNEGSKA (reference sequence). CDR3 length: 14 amino acids. V was cut by 5 bases and J by 6 bases, with 19 bases left in between. CDR3 sequence (DNA): TGCAGTGCTCGCCGGGGCGCCCTAGGCGCTGAAGCTTTCTTT. Protein product: CSARRGALGAEAFF.

This clonotype showed up just a few times. J is TRBJ2-7 and V is TRBV11-1; the D is unclear. The CDR3 length is 13 residues. Germline CDR1 SGHAT, CDR2 FQDESV (reference sequence). V was clipped by 3 bases and J by 3 bases, with 9 bases between them. The CDR3 sequence: CASSFTVRYEQYF. The CDR3 nucleotides are TGTGCCAGCAGCTTTACGGTACGCTACGAGCAGTACTTC.

The chain uses TRBV12-3 or TRBV12-4 and TRBJ1-1, with D unresolved. The CDR3 is 14 residues long. Deletions cut 2 bases from V and 6 bases from J, with 13 bases between. CDR3 protein: CASSLMSGMSEAFF. For the CDR3, the DNA is TGTGCCAGCAGTTTAATGTCGGGGATGTCTGAAGCTTTCTTT.

This clonotype was counted at least ten times. The chain joins TRBV14 to TRBJ2-1, with D maybe TRBD1 (5 bases). This CDR3 has 14 amino acids. Trimming shortened V by 0 bases and J by 6 bases, and 9 bases separated the two germline ends. Per the germline V gene, CDR1 is SGHDN and CDR2 is FVKESK. The DNA for the CDR3 is TGTGCCAGCAGCCAAGAAGGAAGGGGCAATGAGCAGTTCTTC. This sequence encodes CASSQEGRGNEQFF.

This rearrangement joins TRBV7-3 to TRBJ2-1; the D call may be TRBD1 or TRBD2 (5 bases each). Germline V lookup: CDR1 SGHTA, CDR2 FQGTGA. The V end lost 2 bases, the J end lost 13 bases, and 18 bases lay between the germline ends. The length of the CDR3 is 14 residues. The CDR3 DNA follows: TGTGCCAGCAGCTTAGGTGTGGGGGAAGCCTCCCAGTTCTTC. Translation: CASSLGVGEASQFF.

This clonotype was recorded at least ten times. The chain has TRBV27 and TRBJ2-7, with 7 nucleotides matching TRBD1. The CDR3 is made up of 13 amino acids. Germline-derived CDR1 and CDR2 are MNHEY and SMNVEV (reference sequence). The ends lost 5 bases at V and 11 bases at J; junction bases unmatched: 12. CDR3: CASSPGQSTTEYF. In DNA, the CDR3 is TGTGCCAGCAGTCCGGGACAGTCTACGACAGAGTACTTC.

This clonotype was seen more than once but under ten times. This chain connects TRBV25-1 to TRBJ1-3; perhaps TRBD1 as D (6 bases). V dropped 7 bases and J dropped 0 bases, with 16 bases sitting between them. Germline loops: CDR1 MGHDK, CDR2 SYGVNS. CDR3 length: 16 amino acids. CDR3 nucleotides: TGTGCCAGCACCCATGGGGGGCTGCGCTCTGGAAACACCATATATTTT. As protein: CASTHGGLRSGNTIYF.

This clonotype was observed a few times. V is TRBV7-2 and J is TRBJ2-7; 8 bases map to TRBD2. CDR1 is SGHTA, CDR2 FQGNSA, per germline. The V segment lost 5 bases and the J segment 6 bases; nucleotides outside the gene matches: 9. The CDR3 has 14 amino acids. CDR3 DNA: TGTGCCAGCAGCCTTAAGCGGGAGCAGGGCGAGCAGTACTTC. Encoded protein: CASSLKREQGEQYF.

This clonotype was seen many times. This chain links TRBV27 with TRBJ2-3; 7 bases fit TRBD2. Germline-derived CDR1 and CDR2 are MNHEY and SMNVEV (reference sequence). The length of the CDR3 is 17 residues. Trimming at V came to 6 bases and at J to 2 bases, leaving 14 bases not matched to a gene. CDR3 nucleotides: TGTGCCAGCAGAGACACAGAGCGGGATCCTTACACAGATACGCAGTATTTT. Its protein product is CASRDTERDPYTDTQYF.

This chain joins TRBV29-1 and TRBJ2-7, with a tentative D call TRBD1 (6 bases). CDR1 and CDR2 from the germline V gene are SQVTM and ANQGSEA. With 3 bases removed from V and 0 bases from J, the gap between germline ends came to 12 bases. The CDR3 length is 14 residues. The CDR3 nucleotides read TGCAGCGTTGAGGAACAGGGCCTCTCCTACGAGCAGTACTTC. Translation gives CSVEEQGLSYEQYF.

This clonotype turned up a few times. The CDR3 here is CASSLAARHNEQFF. The CDR3 nucleotides are TGTGCCAGCAGCTTAGCGGCTAGGCACAATGAGCAGTTCTTC. The V call is TRBV7-9, the J call TRBJ2-1; D remains ambiguous. The CDR3 extends over 14 amino acids. With 0 bases removed from V and 5 bases from J, the gap between germline ends came to 8 bases. Germline V CDR1 and CDR2: SEHNR, FQNEAQ (reference sequence).

V usage is TRBV7-2 and J usage is TRBJ2-2; D call uncertain. The CDR3 contains 16 residues. The V end lost 7 bases, the J end lost 0 bases, and 15 bases lay between the germline ends. Germline assignment: CDR1 SGHTA and CDR2 FQGNSA. The CDR3 nucleotides are TGTGCCAGCACCCAAGTGGAACTTACGAACACCGGGGAGCTGTTTTTT. Encoded protein: CASTQVELTNTGELFF. The whole variable domain, filled in from reference TRBV7-2 and TRBJ2-2, reads GAGVSQSPSNKVTEKGKDVELRCDPISGHTALYWYRQSLGQGLEFLIYFQGNSAPDKSGLPSDRFSAERTGGSVSTLTIQRTQQEDSAVYLCASTQVELTNTGELFFGEGSRLTVL.

This sequence joins TRBV7-7 and TRBJ2-2; D is possibly TRBD1 (5 bases). There are 13 residues in the CDR3. Trimming cost V 8 bases and J 5 bases, with 12 bases left between them. CDR1 is SSHAT and CDR2 is FNYEAQ in the germline V gene (reference sequence). In DNA form, the CDR3 reads TGTGCCAGCGCACAGGTCCTTACCGGGGAGCTGTTTTTT. Translation: CASAQVLTGELFF.

This clonotype was found a few times. V and J are TRBV7-8 and TRBJ2-2, with unresolved D. Trimming removed 6 bases from V and 5 bases from J, with 19 bases in between. In germline, CDR1 is SGHVS, CDR2 FQNEAQ. The CDR3 contains 16 residues. Here the CDR3 DNA reads TGTGCCAGCAGAAAAACATTGGGCGAAAGGACCGGGGAGCTGTTTTTT. Its translation is CASRKTLGERTGELFF.